This section outlines one T cell receptor beta chain sequence together with its context. Measured with immunoSEQ multiplex PCR; TCRdb has only the in-frame clones, and not every one. The sample yields 55,000 to 90,000 clones, 86% seen once. These data belong to a study of OX40 agonist ivuxolimab in advanced cancers. Looking at the study overall: Checkpoint inhibitors had been given previously to around 38% of patients. Partial responses were achieved by three patients: one hepatocellular carcinoma, two cutaneous melanoma.

The material sequenced was CD4+ or CD8+ T cells sorted from blood, taken in a trial of the OX40 agonist ivuxolimab. The TCR comes from an adult with an advanced solid tumor such as melanoma, head and neck, liver or kidney cancer.

CDR3 coding DNA: TGTGCCAGCAGTTTGGTCCCAGAAGAGCAGTTCTTC. Protein sequence: CASSLVPEEQFF. This rearrangement joins TRBV28 to TRBJ2-1; D call uncertain. The V and J ends lost 3 bases and 10 bases respectively, with 10 bases between them. Germline V gene lookup returns CDR1 MDHEN and CDR2 SYDVKM. The CDR3 has 12 residues. The whole variable domain, remainder taken from reference TRBV28 and TRBJ2-1, is DVKVTQSSRYLVKRTGEKVFLECVQDMDHENMFWYRQDPGLGLRLIYFSYDVKMKEKGDIPEGYSVSREKKERFSLILESASTNQTSMYLCASSLVPEEQFFGPGTRLTVL.